This T cell receptor (beta chain) was identified in a study of CD8 T cells in Susac syndrome. The authors reverse transcribed roughly 0.5 to 1 ug RNA with random hexamers. Across 54 Vbeta and 13 Jbeta, TCR beta CDR3 was amplified with immunoSEQ multiplex PCR. TCRdb analysed the immunoSEQ multiplex PCR reads with MiXCR anew, one entry per CDR3 protein. The table records roughly 50,000 distinct CDR3 sequences, around 93% of them present only once. The CDR3 extends over 15 amino acids. With 8 bases clipped from V and 2 bases from J, the junction kept 7 bases outside the gene matches. The V gene's germline CDR1 is SEHNR and CDR2 FQNEAQ (reference sequence).

The gene calls are TRBV7-9 and TRBJ2-1, with 9 bases matching TRBD2. This clonotype was sampled from a human donor in good health. The sample comprised CD8+ T cells from PBMCs. The CDR3 DNA is TGTGCCAGCCAGACTAGCGGAACAGCCTACAATGAGCAGTTCTTC. Translating it yields CASQTSGTAYNEQFF.